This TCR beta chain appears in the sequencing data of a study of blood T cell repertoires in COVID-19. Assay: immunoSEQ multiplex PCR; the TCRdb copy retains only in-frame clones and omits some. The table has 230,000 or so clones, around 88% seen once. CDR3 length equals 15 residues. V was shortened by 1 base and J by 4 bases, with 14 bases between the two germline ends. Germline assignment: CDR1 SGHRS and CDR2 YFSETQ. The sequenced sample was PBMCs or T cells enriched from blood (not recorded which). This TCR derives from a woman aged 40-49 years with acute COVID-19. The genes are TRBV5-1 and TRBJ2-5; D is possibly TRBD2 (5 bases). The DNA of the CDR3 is TGCGCCAGCAGCTTGTCTCTCTCGAGGGCAGAGACCCAGTACTTC. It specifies CASSLSLSRAETQYF.